The present TCR beta chain was sequenced within a study of shared clonotypes between healthy human individuals. Across the study: A few men and two women, aged 18 to 49, were donors.

Comments on this clone: Antigen unknown.

General study points: Although depth was large, rarefaction showed that sequencing of the sorted subsets was incomplete.

Replicate PCRs run on sorted subsets employed approximately 200 ng DNA, roughly 30,000 T cell genomes. Some clones are missing from TCRdb's copy, which holds only in-frame ones; the method was immunoSEQ multiplex PCR. This table holds roughly 2.2 million clones, under 95% found once. Germline assignment: CDR1 LGHNA and CDR2 YNFKEQ. The CDR3 totals 13 residues. V was pared by 4 bases and J by 1 base, with 8 bases between. The source of this sequence is a man aged 18 to 29 in good health. Some clones in this sample may be carry-over from other donors' samples. This chain connects TRBV4-2 to TRBJ2-7, with a tentative D call TRBD1 (5 bases). The sample taken for sequencing was naive CD4+ T cells from PBMCs. Subset defined: CD45RA+ positively selected. CDR3 bases: TGTGCCAGCAGCCCCAGGGCTTCCTACGAGCAGTACTTC. Translating gives CASSPRASYEQYF.